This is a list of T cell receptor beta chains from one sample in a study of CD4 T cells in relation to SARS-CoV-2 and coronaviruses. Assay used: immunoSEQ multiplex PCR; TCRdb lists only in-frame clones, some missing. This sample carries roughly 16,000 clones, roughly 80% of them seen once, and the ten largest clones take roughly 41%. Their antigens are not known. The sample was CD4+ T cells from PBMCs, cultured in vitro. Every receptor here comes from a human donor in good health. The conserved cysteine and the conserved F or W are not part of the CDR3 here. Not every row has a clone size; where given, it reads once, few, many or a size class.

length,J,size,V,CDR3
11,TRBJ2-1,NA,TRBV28,ASKGQGSHEQF
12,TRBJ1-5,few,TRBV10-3,AIRKTGRDQPQH
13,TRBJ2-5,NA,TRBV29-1,SVENPGTKGETQY
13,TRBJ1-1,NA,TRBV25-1,ASSGKTGEIAEAF
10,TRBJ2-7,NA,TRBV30,AWSVVGTRII
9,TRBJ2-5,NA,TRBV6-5,ASFGAQTQY
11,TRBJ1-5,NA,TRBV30,AWSVQGGQPQH
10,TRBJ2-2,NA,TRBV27,ASHTGTGELF
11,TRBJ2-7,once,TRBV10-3,AISGGDRGSPS
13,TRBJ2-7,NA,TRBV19,ASSPGTEILREQY
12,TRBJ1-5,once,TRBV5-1,ASSLEGSNQPQH
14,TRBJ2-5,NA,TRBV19,ASSIGQGAAQETQY
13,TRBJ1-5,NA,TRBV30,AWSVVGRNNQPQH
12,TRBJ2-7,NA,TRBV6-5,ASKRDSPSYEQY
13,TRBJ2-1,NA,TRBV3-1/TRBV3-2,ASSLPGQGHNEQF
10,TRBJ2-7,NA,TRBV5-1,ASSHGDYEQY
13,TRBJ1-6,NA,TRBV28,ASSRINSNNSPLH
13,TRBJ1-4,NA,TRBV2,ASRGQGTTNEKLF
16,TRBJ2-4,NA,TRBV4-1,ASSPRVSGILAKNIQY
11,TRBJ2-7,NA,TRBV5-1,ASSWDGTYEQY
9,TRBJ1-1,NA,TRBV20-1,SARSVTEAF
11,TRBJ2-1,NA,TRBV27,ASSLLQGREQF
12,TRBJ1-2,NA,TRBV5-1,ASSYSGANYGYT
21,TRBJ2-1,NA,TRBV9,ASSVVPVPSQSGLAELYNEQF
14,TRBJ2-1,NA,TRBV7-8,ASFSRSGRTHNEQF
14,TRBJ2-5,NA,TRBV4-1,ASSQTLAGGQETQY
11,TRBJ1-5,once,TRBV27,ASSFQGAQPQH
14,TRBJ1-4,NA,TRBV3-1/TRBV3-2,ASSQRDRGLYEKLF
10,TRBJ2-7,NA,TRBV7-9,ASSLGEYEQY
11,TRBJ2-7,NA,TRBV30,AWRAGSAYEQY
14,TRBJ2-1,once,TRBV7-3,ASSLLGGSSYNEQF
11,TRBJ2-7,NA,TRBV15,ATSRDEGYEQY
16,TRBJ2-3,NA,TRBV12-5,ASGLVRGTGSYPDTQY
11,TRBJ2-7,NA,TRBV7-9,ASSPRLGGEQY
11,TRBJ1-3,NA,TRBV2,ASRKLAGGTIY
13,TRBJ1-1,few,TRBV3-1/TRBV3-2,ASSQYMGLNTEAF
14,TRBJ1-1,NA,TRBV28,ASRGAGEGMNTEAF
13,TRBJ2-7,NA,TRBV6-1,ASSEAGGGYIEQY
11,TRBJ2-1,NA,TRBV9,ASSASSSTEQF
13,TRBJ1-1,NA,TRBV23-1,ASSQSVRLNTEAF
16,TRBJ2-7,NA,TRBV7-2,ASSLAGPTSGTPYEQY
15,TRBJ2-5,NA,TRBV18,ASSPPIRLGGSETQY
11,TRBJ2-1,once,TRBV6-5,ASSYGQDNEQF
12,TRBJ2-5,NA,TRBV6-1,ASSDRGLFETQY
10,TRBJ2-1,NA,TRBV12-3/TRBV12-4,ASRTPSGSAI
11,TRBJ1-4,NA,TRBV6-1,ASSERGGEKLF
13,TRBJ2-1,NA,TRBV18,ASSPLLADYNEQF
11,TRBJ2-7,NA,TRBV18,ASGQTSSYEQY
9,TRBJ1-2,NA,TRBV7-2,ASSRTVGYT
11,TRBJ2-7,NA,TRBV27,ASSLERGHEQY
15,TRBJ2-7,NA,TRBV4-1,ASSQAFSSTVRNEQY
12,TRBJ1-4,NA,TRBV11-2,ASSLGTSREKLF
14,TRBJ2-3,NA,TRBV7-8,ASSSGLAVDTDTQY
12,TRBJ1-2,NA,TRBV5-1,ASSLGDNNYGYT
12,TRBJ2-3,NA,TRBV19,ASSAYERTDTQY
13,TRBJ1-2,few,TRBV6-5,ASSYSTGLNYGYT
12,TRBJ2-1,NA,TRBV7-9,ASRRLDSGNEQF